This T cell receptor beta chain was obtained from a study of control samples from healthy donors and cancer patients. Clones were sequenced by immunoSEQ multiplex PCR, and TCRdb holds only the in-frame ones, with some missing. The sample consists of 150,000 or so clones, around 94% of them appearing once. CDR1 and CDR2 (germline): LGHNA, YSLEER. V dropped 0 bases and J dropped 4 bases, with 10 bases sitting between them. The CDR3 sequence is 15 residues long. The receptor was isolated from a man aged 55 to 70 with colorectal cancer. Sequencing was done on a sample of PBMCs. The V gene is TRBV4-3, the J gene TRBJ2-1; the D call may be TRBD1 or TRBD2 (5 bases each). Written as DNA, the CDR3 is TGCGCCAGCAGCCAAGATTGGGACGGGTACAATGAGCAGTTCTTC. This codes for CASSQDWDGYNEQFF.